This entry lists 5 T cell receptor beta chains sequenced from one sample in a study of cytomegalovirus exposure and HLA in healthy donors. The PCR used 60 Vbeta and 13 Jbeta primers. Repertoires were generated with immunoSEQ multiplex PCR, while TCRdb's copy carries only in-frame clones and drops some. The data hold 200,000 or so clones, with 76% observed a single time. Sequenced: PBMCs. Receptors originate from a man between 18 and 35 years old in good health and CMV-seronegative.

Concerning this clone itself: One junction end disagrees with the germline gene, perhaps due to a read error. The genes are TRBV28 and TRBJ1-1, with D uncertain. Germline V gene data show CDR1 as MDHEN and CDR2 as SYDVKM. The CDR3 is made up of 14 amino acids. The CDR3, as DNA: TGTGCCAGCGGTGGGTCGGGGATGAAGACTGAAGCTTTCTTT. It is translated as CASGGSGMKTEAFF.

V usage is TRBV4-1 and J usage is TRBJ1-5; D remains unclear. The CDR3 has 16 amino acids. V was pared by 2 bases and J by 4 bases, with 15 bases between. Germline loops: CDR1 MGHRA, CDR2 YSYEKL. The CDR3 coding sequence is TGCGCCAGCAGCCAATATGGTCCGGCCGGGAATCAGCCCCAGCATTTT. Translated: CASSQYGPAGNQPQHF.

This clone has only a few counts. This chain joins TRBV10-3 and TRBJ2-1; D gene ambiguous. This CDR3 contains 17 residues. V shed 3 bases and J shed 2 bases, with 17 bases lying between them. The germline V gene encodes CDR1 ENHRY and CDR2 SYGVKD. The CDR3 spells CAISERSPLDPYNEQFF. DNA for the CDR3: TGTGCCATCAGTGAACGATCACCCTTAGATCCCTACAATGAGCAGTTCTTC.

This rearrangement joins TRBV18 to TRBJ2-3, with 10 bases fitting TRBD2. This CDR3 contains 16 residues. The junction had 1 base not matched to a gene; V was cut back by 0 bases and J by 1 base. The germline V gene has CDR1 KGHSH and CDR2 LQKENI. CDR3 amino acids: CASSPPGTSGTDTQYF. CDR3 DNA: TGTGCCAGCTCACCACCTGGGACTAGCGGCACAGATACGCAGTATTTT.

This clone came up a few times. V usage is TRBV29-1 and J usage is TRBJ2-7; the D gene is possibly TRBD1 (7 bases). The CDR3 loop spans 13 amino acids. Germline V gives CDR1 SQVTM, CDR2 ANQGSEA. V lost 6 bases and J 3 bases, leaving 15 bases between the germline ends. CDR3 nucleotide sequence: TGCAGCGTATTTTCAGGGGGGATCTACGAGCAGTACTTC. It specifies CSVFSGGIYEQYF.